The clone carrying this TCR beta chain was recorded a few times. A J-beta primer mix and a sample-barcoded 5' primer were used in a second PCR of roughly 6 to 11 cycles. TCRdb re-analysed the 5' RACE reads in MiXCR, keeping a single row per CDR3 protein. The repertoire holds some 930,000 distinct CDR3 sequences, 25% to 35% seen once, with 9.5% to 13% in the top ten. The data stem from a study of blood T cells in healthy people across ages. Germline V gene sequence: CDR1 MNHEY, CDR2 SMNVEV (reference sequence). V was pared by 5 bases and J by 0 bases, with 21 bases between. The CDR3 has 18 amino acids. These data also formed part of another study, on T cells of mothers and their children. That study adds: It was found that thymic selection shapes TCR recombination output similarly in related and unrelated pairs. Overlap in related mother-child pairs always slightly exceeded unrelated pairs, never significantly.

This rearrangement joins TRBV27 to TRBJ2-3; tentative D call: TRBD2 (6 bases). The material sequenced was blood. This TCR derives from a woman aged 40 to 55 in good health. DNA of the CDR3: TGTGCCAGCAGTCCCCCGGGACTTCGGGTCTCGAGCACAGATACGCAGTATTTT. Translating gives CASSPPGLRVSSTDTQYF.